The clone carrying this T cell receptor beta chain was seen only a few times. Its antigen is unknown. The sample originates from a study of cytotoxic CD8 clonotypes in ibrutinib-treated CLL. Overall study: The patients comprised roughly 12 relapsed/refractory and about 15 treatment-naive cases, around 18 IGHV unmutated. Overall, 24 responses were partial and 2 complete; following median around 70 months, about 14 patients stayed remitted and about twelve progressed.

The CDR3 contains 17 residues. V dropped 0 bases and J dropped 3 bases, with 19 bases sitting between them. Germline CDR1 and CDR2: SGHRS and YFSETQ. Broader study findings: At the start, clonality exceeded age-matched healthy donors and followed circulating CD8+ T-cell counts. Before falling back toward baseline at progression, clonality had risen at the time of ibrutinib response.

Using immunoSEQ multiplex PCR, the repertoire was profiled, and TCRdb retains in-frame clones only, with some absent. The table shows 250,000 to 350,000 clones, with roughly four fifths occurring only once. This material consisted of PBMCs, taken at disease progression, from a patient treated with ibrutinib. This clonotype was obtained from a human donor with chronic lymphocytic leukemia. The rearrangement joins TRBV5-1 to TRBJ2-7; D uncertain. The CDR3 protein is CASSLGPGQLTDYEQYF. Written as DNA, the CDR3 is TGCGCCAGCAGCTTGGGGCCCGGGCAGCTAACGGACTACGAGCAGTACTTC.